This TCR beta chain was retrieved from a study of blood T cell repertoires in COVID-19. At the level of the study: Whether acute or convalescent, the COVID-19 samples came from the United States, Italy and Spain. T cells, B-cell-depleted T cells, or PBMCs supplied cDNA or gDNA.

Original methodology: Amplification with reference gene primers provided the estimates of nucleated cell counts. The data were produced by immunoSEQ multiplex PCR, yet TCRdb's version contains in-frame clones alone and is incomplete. That table supplies the V and J calls and clone size; D and trimming were determined from the DNA. The sample has roughly 41,000 clones; 70% to 90% are singletons. Germline CDR1 is SGHDN and CDR2 is FVKESK. This CDR3 has 15 amino acids. Trimming cost V 2 bases and J 7 bases; bases outside gene matches: 4. The chain is built from TRBV14 and TRBJ2-1; 11 bases are a match to TRBD2. The receptor's source is a human donor in a cohort sampled during active COVID-19. The donor label of this sample is uncertain. The material sequenced was peripheral blood. Here the CDR3 DNA reads TGTGCCAGCAGCCAAACCCGGACTAGCGGGAATGAGCAGTTCTTC. Amino acids: CASSQTRTSGNEQFF.